A single sample is the source of the 10 T cell receptor beta chains below, sequenced in a study of cytomegalovirus exposure and HLA in healthy donors. PCR employed 60 Vbeta and 13 Jbeta primers. Sequencing was performed with immunoSEQ multiplex PCR; in TCRdb, only in-frame clones are kept and a portion is missing. The sample carries 150,000 or so clones, 75% to 85% recorded once. Sequenced input: PBMCs. The source of these receptors is a woman between 40 and 55 years old in good health and CMV-seropositive.

The chain is built from TRBV28 and TRBJ1-3; the match to TRBD1 covers 8 bases. V lost 5 bases, J lost 3 bases, and 9 bases stayed unmatched. Germline V gives CDR1 MDHEN, CDR2 SYDVKM. The CDR3 spans 16 residues. CDR3 nucleotides: TGTGCCAGCAGTCGTACCGGGACAGGATTTGGAAACACCATATATTTT. Protein product: CASSRTGTGFGNTIYF.

CDR3 nucleotide sequence: TGTGCCAGCAGCGTAGCGGCTAGCGGGAGCTCCTACGAGCAGTACTTC. Translation: CASSVAASGSSYEQYF. The rearrangement joins TRBV9 to TRBJ2-7, with TRBD2 identical over 10 bases. Germline values: CDR1 SGDLS, CDR2 YYNGEE. The CDR3 runs to 16 residues. V lost 0 bases to trimming and J lost 0 bases; unmatched junction nucleotides: 3. Full variable domain (rest looked up from reference TRBV9 and TRBJ2-7): DSGVTQTPKHLITATGQRVTLRCSPRSGDLSVYWYQQSLDQGLQFLIQYYNGEERAKGNILERFSAQQFPDLHSELNLSSLELGDSALYFCASSVAASGSSYEQYFGPGTRLTVT.

V gene TRBV2 combines with J gene TRBJ1-2, with D tentatively TRBD1 (5 bases). The CDR3 contains 16 residues. Trimming removed 8 bases at V and 4 bases at J, with 23 bases between. Per the germline V gene, CDR1 is SNHLY and CDR2 is FYNNEI. The CDR3 DNA reads as TGTGCCAGCCCCAACAGTAGCGGGGGAAGGGGCTATGGCTACACCTTC. This translates into CASPNSSGGRGYGYTF.

The genes are TRBV7-8 and TRBJ1-3, with a tentative D call TRBD1 (5 bases). Trimming pared 11 bases from V and 0 bases from J, leaving 8 bases between. This CDR3 is built from 12 residues. Germline V gene sequence: CDR1 SGHVS, CDR2 FQNEAQ. The CDR3 nucleotides read TGTGCCGCGGGGGGCTCTGGAAACACCATATATTTT. It codes for CAAGGSGNTIYF.

V usage is TRBV21-1 and J usage is TRBJ2-5; the DNA was not compared with TRBD2, the D call given in the table. TRBV21-1 is recorded as a pseudogene. CDR3 length: 15 residues. The CDR3 DNA reads as TGTGCCAGCAGCAAATTTCGCCTAGCCTCCTCGACCCAGTACTTC. Protein product: CASSKFRLASSTQYF.

V is TRBV4-1 and J is TRBJ2-7, with 7 nucleotides matching TRBD2. This CDR3 comprises 16 residues. CDR1 and CDR2 from the germline V gene are MGHRA and YSYEKL. The ends lost 4 bases at V and 0 bases at J; junction bases unmatched: 9. CDR3 sequence reads: CASSRELADNSYEQYF. The CDR3 bases are TGCGCCAGCAGCCGGGAGCTAGCGGACAACTCCTACGAGCAGTACTTC.

The chain carries TRBV12-5 and TRBJ2-7, with 10 nucleotides matching TRBD2. CDR3 length: 17 amino acids. V was clipped by 2 bases and J by 5 bases; unmatched bases: 12. Germline V gene lookup returns CDR1 LGHNT and CDR2 FRNRAP. CDR3 residues: CASGLPQLAGAPHEQYF. For the CDR3, the DNA is TGTGCTAGTGGTTTGCCCCAGCTAGCGGGAGCCCCCCACGAGCAGTACTTC. The full variable domain, with the rest looked up from reference TRBV12-5 and TRBJ2-7, is DARVTQTPRHKVTEMGQEVTMRCQPILGHNTVFWYRQTMMQGLELLAYFRNRAPLDDSGMPKDRFSAEMPDATLATLKIQPSEPRDSAVYFCASGLPQLAGAPHEQYFGPGTRLTVT.

This chain joins TRBV18 and TRBJ2-1; 7 bases are a match to TRBD1. The junction had 6 bases not matched to a gene; V was cut back by 2 bases and J by 5 bases. The V gene's germline CDR1 is KGHSH and CDR2 LQKENI. CDR3 size: 15 residues. The CDR3, as DNA: TGTGCCAGCTCACCAACCCGGACAGGAGACAATGAGCAGTTCTTC. Translation gives CASSPTRTGDNEQFF.

The rearrangement joins TRBV10-3 to TRBJ1-2; D might be TRBD1 (5 bases). Germline CDR1 is ENHRY and CDR2 is SYGVKD. The CDR3 runs 14 residues. V lost 6 bases and J lost 6, with 17 bases in between. This CDR3 is CAIRGQTWADGYTF. For the CDR3, the DNA is TGTGCCATCAGAGGACAAACGTGGGCGGATGGCTACACCTTC.

The chain recombines TRBV10-3 with TRBJ2-1; 13 positions match TRBD2. The CDR3 spans 15 residues. Germline V gene sequence: CDR1 ENHRY, CDR2 SYGVKD. V gave up 4 bases and J gave up 7 bases; unmatched junction bases: 4. The CDR3 spells CAISGGLAGINEQFF. The CDR3 DNA is TGTGCCATCAGTGGGGGACTAGCGGGAATTAATGAGCAGTTCTTC.